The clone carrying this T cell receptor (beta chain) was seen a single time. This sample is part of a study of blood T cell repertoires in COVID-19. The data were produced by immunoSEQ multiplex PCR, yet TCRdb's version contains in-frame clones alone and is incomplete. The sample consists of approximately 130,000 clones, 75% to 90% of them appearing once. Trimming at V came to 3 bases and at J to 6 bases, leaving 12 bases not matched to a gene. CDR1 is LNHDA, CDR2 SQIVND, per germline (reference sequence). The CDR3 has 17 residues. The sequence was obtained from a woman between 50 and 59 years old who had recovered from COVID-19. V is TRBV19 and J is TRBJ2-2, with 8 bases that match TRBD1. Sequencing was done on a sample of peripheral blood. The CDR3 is CASSIIFPRQGPGELFF. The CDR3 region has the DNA TGTGCCAGTAGTATTATTTTCCCGAGACAGGGGCCCGGGGAGCTGTTTTTT.